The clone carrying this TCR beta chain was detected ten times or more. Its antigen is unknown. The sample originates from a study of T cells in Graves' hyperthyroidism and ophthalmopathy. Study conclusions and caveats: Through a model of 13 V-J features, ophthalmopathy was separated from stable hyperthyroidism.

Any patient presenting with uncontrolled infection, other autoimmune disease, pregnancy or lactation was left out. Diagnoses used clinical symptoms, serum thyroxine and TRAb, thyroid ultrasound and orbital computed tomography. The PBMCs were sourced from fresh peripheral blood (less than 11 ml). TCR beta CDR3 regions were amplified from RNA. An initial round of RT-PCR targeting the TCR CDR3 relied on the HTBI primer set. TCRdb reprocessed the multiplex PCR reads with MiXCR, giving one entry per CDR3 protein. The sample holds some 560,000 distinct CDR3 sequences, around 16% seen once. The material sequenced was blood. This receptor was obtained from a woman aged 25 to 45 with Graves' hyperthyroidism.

This chain's CDR3 is CASSPGTSGNIQYF. Here the CDR3 DNA reads TGTGCCAGCAGCCCCGGGACTAGCGGAAACATTCAGTACTTC. The chain couples TRBV27 to TRBJ2-4; 11 bases align to TRBD2. The CDR3 sequence is 14 residues long. V trimming: 6 bases; J trimming: 6 bases; junction bases outside the gene matches: 4. Germline-derived CDR1 and CDR2 are MNHEY and SMNVEV (reference sequence).